The rows below give T cell receptor beta chains drawn from one sample of a study of T-cell memory formation after mild COVID-19. TCRdb redid the calling of the 5' RACE reads with MiXCR, one entry per CDR3 protein. The table records about 400,000 distinct CDR3 sequences, about a sixth of them present only once. The sequencing input was PBMCs or a T cell subset sorted from them (not recorded which). These receptors originate from a man between 18 and 29 years old who had mild COVID-19 (a few samples of this study predate the infection). Cell type and time point are not known. CDR3s include the opening cysteine and the closing phenylalanine or tryptophan. A D gene is named only where the DNA matches it firmly. The size of a clone is reported for some rows only, either as once, few or many, or as a class for expanded clones.

D gene: TRBD1
J gene: TRBJ1-5
clone size: few
V gene: TRBV7-9
CDR3 DNA: TGTGCCAGCAGCCGGACAGGGGAATACAATCAGCCCCAGCATTTT
CDR3 protein: CASSRTGEYNQPQHF

D gene: TRBD1
J gene: TRBJ2-5
clone size: .
V gene: TRBV5-5
CDR3 DNA: TGTGCCAGCAGCGAGCGACAGGGGGCCGCGACCCAGTACTTC
CDR3 protein: CASSERQGAATQYF

D gene: TRBD1
J gene: TRBJ2-1
clone size: few
V gene: TRBV5-4
CDR3 DNA: TGTGCCAGCAGCTTGAACAGGGGGGCGCATGAGCAGTTCTTC
CDR3 protein: CASSLNRGAHEQFF

D gene: TRBD1
J gene: TRBJ2-1
clone size: .
V gene: TRBV5-1
CDR3 DNA: TGCGCCACTAACGACAGGGTAGGCTCCTACAATGAGCAGTTCTTC
CDR3 protein: CATNDRVGSYNEQFF

D gene: TRBD1
J gene: TRBJ1-2
clone size: .
V gene: TRBV20-1
CDR3 DNA: TGCAGTGCTAGAGATGGCAGGGGGCCCGTCGGGTATGGCTACACCTTC
CDR3 protein: CSARDGRGPVGYGYTF

D gene: TRBD1
J gene: TRBJ1-2
clone size: few
V gene: TRBV7-8
CDR3 DNA: TGTGCCAGCAGCTCGGACAGGACCTATGGCTACACCTTC
CDR3 protein: CASSSDRTYGYTF

D gene: .
J gene: TRBJ2-1
clone size: few
V gene: TRBV7-8
CDR3 DNA: TGTGCCAGCAGCTTGTTCCGGGGGCCCCAAAATGAGCAGTTCTTC
CDR3 protein: CASSLFRGPQNEQFF

D gene: .
J gene: TRBJ1-1
clone size: .
V gene: TRBV4-2
CDR3 DNA: TGTGCCAGCAGCCACGGACACCCGGGTGAAGCTTTCTTT
CDR3 protein: CASSHGHPGEAFF

D gene: .
J gene: TRBJ1-6
clone size: few
V gene: TRBV20-1
CDR3 DNA: TGCAGTGCTAGCGGGGGGAACAATTCACCCCTCCACTTT
CDR3 protein: CSASGGNNSPLHF

D gene: .
J gene: TRBJ2-3
clone size: few
V gene: TRBV12-3/TRBV12-4
CDR3 DNA: TGTGCCAGCAGCCCAGGAGCCCGCACAGATACGCAGTATTTT
CDR3 protein: CASSPGARTDTQYF